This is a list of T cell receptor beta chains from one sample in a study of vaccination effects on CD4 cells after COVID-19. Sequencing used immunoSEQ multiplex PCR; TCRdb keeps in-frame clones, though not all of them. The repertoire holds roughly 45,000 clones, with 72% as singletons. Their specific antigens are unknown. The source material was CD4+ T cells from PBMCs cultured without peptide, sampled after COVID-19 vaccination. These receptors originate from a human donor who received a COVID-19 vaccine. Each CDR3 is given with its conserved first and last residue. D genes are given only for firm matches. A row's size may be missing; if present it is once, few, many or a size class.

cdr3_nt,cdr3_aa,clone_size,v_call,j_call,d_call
TGTGCCAGCAGCCGGCCGGGTGGGGAGCTGTTTTTT,CASSRPGGELFF,-,TRBV12-3/TRBV12-4,TRBJ2-2,-
TGTGCCAGCAGTCCACCCGCCGGGTCTGGAAACACCATATATTTT,CASSPPAGSGNTIYF,few,TRBV6-5,TRBJ1-3,-
TGTGCCAGCTTAACTAGACTCACAGATACGCAGTATTTT,CASLTRLTDTQYF,-,TRBV6-5,TRBJ2-3,-
TGTGCCAGCAGCCTTGGACAGATAGCGAACACCGGGGAGCTGTTTTTT,CASSLGQIANTGELFF,-,TRBV5-6,TRBJ2-2,-
TGTGCCAGCAGTTACTCGACCGGGAGCTCTGGAAACACCATATATTTT,CASSYSTGSSGNTIYF,-,TRBV6-5,TRBJ1-3,-
TGTGCCAGCGGACTAATGGACACCGGGGAGCTGTTTTTT,CASGLMDTGELFF,-,TRBV2,TRBJ2-2,-
TGTGCCAGCAGTTCTCAGACAGGGGCCCCGCTTGAAGCTTTCTTT,CASSSQTGAPLEAFF,-,TRBV7-9,TRBJ1-1,TRBD1
TGCGCCAGCAGCTTGGATGCAGGGCGTAGTGCCTACACCTTC,CASSLDAGRSAYTF,-,TRBV5-1,TRBJ1-2,-
TGTGCTAGCTTTAGAGGCGCGGAGGGAAACACCATATATTTT,CASFRGAEGNTIYF,-,TRBV12-5,TRBJ1-3,-
TGTGCCAGCAGCTGGAACAGGGACTATGGCTACACCTTC,CASSWNRDYGYTF,-,TRBV7-8,TRBJ1-2,-
TGCGCCAGCAGCCAGGCCCGGGACACAATATCTGGAAACACCATATATTTT,CASSQARDTISGNTIYF,few,TRBV4-1,TRBJ1-3,-
TGTGCCAGCGGGAGGGGAGGGTTTAACGGAAACACCATATATTTT,CASGRGGFNGNTIYF,once,TRBV6-5,TRBJ1-3,-
TGCGCCAGCAGTGAGTCGTCAGGTCGAGTCGATGGCTACACCTTC,CASSESSGRVDGYTF,-,TRBV10-2,TRBJ1-2,-
TGTGCCAGCTCACCGGACAGCAATGAGCAGTTCTTC,CASSPDSNEQFF,-,TRBV18,TRBJ2-1,-
TGTGCCTGGAGGACAGGGTGGCTCGGAGAGGCAGATTATGGCTACACCTTC,CAWRTGWLGEADYGYTF,-,TRBV30,TRBJ1-2,TRBD1
TGCGCCAGCAGCCAAGATCGAGGACAGGAAAAACTGTTTTTT,CASSQDRGQEKLFF,-,TRBV4-1,TRBJ1-4,-
TGCGCCAGCAGCTCCGGGACAGCCCTAAATGAAAAACTGTTTTTT,CASSSGTALNEKLFF,-,TRBV5-1,TRBJ1-4,TRBD1
TGTGCCAGCAGCTTGGAGGGACAGGGTCACATTCAGTACTTC,CASSLEGQGHIQYF,-,TRBV5-4,TRBJ2-4,TRBD1
TGTGCCAGTACTCGTCAGCAGAACTATGGCTACACCTTC,CASTRQQNYGYTF,few,TRBV19,TRBJ1-2,-